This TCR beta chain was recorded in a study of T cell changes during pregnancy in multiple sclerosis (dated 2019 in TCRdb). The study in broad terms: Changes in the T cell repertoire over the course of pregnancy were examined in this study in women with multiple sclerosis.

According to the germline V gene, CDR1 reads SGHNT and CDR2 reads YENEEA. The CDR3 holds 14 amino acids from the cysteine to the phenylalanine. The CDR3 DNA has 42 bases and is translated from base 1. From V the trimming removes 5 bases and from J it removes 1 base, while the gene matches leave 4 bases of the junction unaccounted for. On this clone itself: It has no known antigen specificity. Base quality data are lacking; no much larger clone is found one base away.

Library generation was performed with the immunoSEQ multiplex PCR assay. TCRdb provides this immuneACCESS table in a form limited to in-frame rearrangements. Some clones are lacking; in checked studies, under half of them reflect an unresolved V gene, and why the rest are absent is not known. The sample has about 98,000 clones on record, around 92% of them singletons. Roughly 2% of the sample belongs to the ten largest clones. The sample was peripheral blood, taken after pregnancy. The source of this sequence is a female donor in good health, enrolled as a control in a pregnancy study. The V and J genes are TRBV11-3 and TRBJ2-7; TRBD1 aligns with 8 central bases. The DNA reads TGTGCCAGCAGCGAGACAGGGGTTTCCTACGAGCAGTACTTC. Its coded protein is CASSETGVSYEQYF.